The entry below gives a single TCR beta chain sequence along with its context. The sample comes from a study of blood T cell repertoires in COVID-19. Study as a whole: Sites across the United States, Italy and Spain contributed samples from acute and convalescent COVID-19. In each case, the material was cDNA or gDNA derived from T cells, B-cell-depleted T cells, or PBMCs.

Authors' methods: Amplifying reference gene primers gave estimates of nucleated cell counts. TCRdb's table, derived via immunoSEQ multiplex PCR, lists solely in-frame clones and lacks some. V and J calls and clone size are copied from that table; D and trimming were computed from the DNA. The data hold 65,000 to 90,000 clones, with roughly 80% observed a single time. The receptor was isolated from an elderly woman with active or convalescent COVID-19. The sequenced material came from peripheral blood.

CDR3 amino acids: CAWSVFTWDRGTYEQYF. CDR3 sequence (DNA): TGTGCCTGGAGTGTCTTTACGTGGGACAGGGGGACCTACGAGCAGTACTTC. This rearrangement joins TRBV30 to TRBJ2-7; 11 bases are shared with TRBD1. J was trimmed by 2 bases and V by 0 bases; bases with no gene match: 9. The CDR3 contains 17 residues. From germline, CDR1 is GTSNPN and CDR2 SVGIG (reference sequence).